One and the same sample provided the 12 T cell receptor beta chains below, sequenced in a study of human T cells and chemical hapten exposure (dated by TCRdb to the early 2020s). Libraries were prepared through RACE. The sequencing machine was a NextSeq 500. TCRdb ran its own pipeline on the public reads, namely fastp trimming at Q25 and MiXCR clone calling, and kept in-frame beta chains. Rows matching on CDR3 protein sequence are summarized as one entry with the most common DNA and genes. For this sample the table gives some 83,000 distinct CDR3 sequences, of which around 10% were detected only once. Approximately 4% of the sample belongs to the ten largest clones. According to the study, the label for this sample's time point signals: patch test 1, 2 weeks after DPC sensitization. The sample's treatment or condition label, in plain terms: therapeutic diphenylcyclopropenone sensitization with weekly scalp DPC.

The starting material was whole blood, obtained in connection with sensitization to the hapten diphenylcyclopropenone (DPC). The receptors stem from a woman in her 50s with alopecia areata. Some clones in this sample may be carry-over from other donors' samples.

This clonotype was detected ten times or more. The rearrangement joins TRBV30 to TRBJ1-1, with D possibly being TRBD1 (5 bases). Trimming left V 3 bases short and J 0 bases short, with 8 bases between. Germline V lookup: CDR1 GTSNPN, CDR2 SVGIG (reference sequence). The CDR3 loop spans 13 amino acids. The CDR3 is CAWRRQLNTEAFF. The CDR3 region has the DNA TGTGCCTGGAGGAGACAGTTGAACACTGAAGCTTTCTTT.

This clonotype was picked up many times. The V call is TRBV4-3, the J call TRBJ1-6; D is unresolved. Germline V gene data show CDR1 as LGHNA and CDR2 as YSLEER. V was shortened by 4 bases and J by 6 bases, with 13 bases between the two germline ends. CDR3 length: 15 amino acids. CDR3 amino acids: CASSPLGDPNSPLHF. CDR3 DNA: TGCGCCAGCAGCCCTTTGGGCGATCCTAATTCACCCCTCCACTTT.

This clonotype is medium-sized within its sample. This chain uses TRBV5-1 with TRBJ2-1, with TRBD2 as a possible D gene (7 bases). V was pared by 0 bases and J by 1 base, with 11 bases between. The CDR3 sequence is 16 residues long. Germline CDR1 and CDR2: SGHRS and YFSETQ. The CDR3 sequence: CASSLEAGASYNEQFF. CDR3 DNA sequence: TGCGCCAGCAGCTTGGAGGCGGGGGCGTCCTACAATGAGCAGTTCTTC.

There are a few counts of this clonotype. This chain joins TRBV14 and TRBJ1-3; D is undetermined. CDR1 SGHDN and CDR2 FVKESK come from the germline V gene. Trimming took off 0 bases at V and 4 bases at J, with 4 bases between the two ends. The CDR3 consists of 13 residues. The CDR3, as DNA: TGTGCCAGCAGCCAAGACCTAGGAAACACCATATATTTT. Protein product: CASSQDLGNTIYF. Complete variable domain (other parts from reference TRBV14 and TRBJ1-3): EAGVTQFPSHSVIEKGQTVTLRCDPISGHDNLYWYRRVMGKEIKFLLHFVKESKQDESGMPNNRFLAERTGGTYSTLKVQPAELEDSGVYFCASSQDLGNTIYFGEGSWLTVV.

This clonotype has only a few counts. The gene calls are TRBV12-3 or TRBV12-4 and TRBJ2-7, with D perhaps assigned TRBD1 or TRBD2 (5 bases each). V was shortened by 5 bases and J by 2 bases, with 13 bases between the two germline ends. CDR3 length: 14 residues. The CDR3 nucleotides are TGTGCCAGCAGTGGGGACCAACCCCCCTACGAGCAGTACTTC. This codes for CASSGDQPPYEQYF.

This clonotype showed up just a few times. This chain joins TRBV5-1 and TRBJ2-5; D unresolved. V was clipped by 4 bases and J by 5 bases, with 15 bases between them. Germline CDR1 is SGHRS and CDR2 is YFSETQ. The CDR3 sequence is 14 residues long. The DNA of the CDR3 is TGCGCCAGCAGCCACATGGAGCCAGGCGAGACCCAGTACTTC. Translation: CASSHMEPGETQYF.

This clonotype was seen only a few times. The V call is TRBV3-1, the J call TRBJ1-2, with TRBD1 matching 8 bases. V shed 4 bases, J shed 4 bases, and the junction held 5 bases outside the gene matches. The CDR3 contains 14 residues. CDR1 and CDR2 from the germline V gene are LGHDT and YNNKEL (reference sequence). The CDR3 is CASSLYGTGYGYTF. CDR3 DNA: TGTGCCAGCAGCCTCTACGGGACAGGCTATGGCTACACCTTC.

The CDR3 DNA reads TGTGCCAGCTCACCACCAGGATTACAGTTTAATGAAAAACTGTTTTTT. Amino acids: CASSPPGLQFNEKLFF. This rearrangement joins TRBV18 to TRBJ1-4; no clear D gene. The germline V and J ends were trimmed by 0 bases and 4 bases, with 12 bases remaining between them. The CDR3 sequence is 16 residues long. Germline V CDR1 and CDR2: KGHSH, LQKENI.

The CDR3 nucleotides read TGTGCCAGCCCCGGGCCCATGAACACTGAAGCTTTCTTT. Amino acids: CASPGPMNTEAFF. The V call is TRBV7-8, the J call TRBJ1-1; D is unresolved. The CDR3 consists of 13 residues. Trimming shortened V by 8 bases and J by 0 bases, and 10 bases separated the two germline ends. The germline V gene has CDR1 SGHVS and CDR2 FQNEAQ.

This clonotype showed up many times. The chain employs TRBV7-2 and TRBJ2-2, with D possibly called TRBD1 or TRBD2 (5 bases each). Germline loops: CDR1 SGHTA, CDR2 FQGNSA. The CDR3 is 15 amino acids. V shed 2 bases and J shed 2 bases, with 9 bases lying between them. CDR3 nucleotide sequence: TGTGCCAGCAGCTTACGGGGACGTAACACCGGGGAGCTGTTTTTT. Translation gives CASSLRGRNTGELFF.

This clonotype was seen a few times. The chain joins TRBV6-5 to TRBJ2-7; no definite D call. The CDR3 runs to 12 residues. V lost 2 bases and J lost 4, with 6 bases in between. The V gene's germline CDR1 is MNHEY and CDR2 SVGAGI. As DNA, the CDR3 is TGTGCCAGCAGTTACGACGGTTACGAGCAGTACTTC. Its translation: CASSYDGYEQYF.

This clonotype occurred a few times. The rearrangement uses TRBV29-1 and TRBJ2-2; TRBD2 agrees at 8 bases. The CDR3 spans 13 residues. The germline V gene encodes CDR1 SQVTM and CDR2 ANQGSEA. V was pared by 5 bases and J by 7 bases, with 6 bases of the junction left unmatched. The CDR3 reads CSVKTSGDGELFF. CDR3 DNA: TGCAGCGTTAAAACTAGCGGTGACGGGGAGCTGTTTTTT.